This T cell receptor (beta chain) was profiled in a study of cytomegalovirus exposure and HLA in healthy donors (TCRdb year 2017). In terms of the full investigation: According to a later analysis, one platform produced both the 110 or so validation repertoires and the 670 or so repertoires of the first cohort. In addition to the first cohort of roughly 700 subjects, a separate validation cohort of 120 different subjects was used. The aim of the study was to test whether cataloging public T cell receptors could identify signatures of past pathogen exposure. High-throughput TCR immunosequencing, statistical association of individual TCRs with disease status, and machine learning were combined to predict cytomegalovirus infection status.

In the case of this clone: This receptor's antigen is unknown. No base qualities exist here, and no much larger clone lies one base off it.

Donors formed part of the validation cohort, which comprised 95 to 150 subjects and was distinct from the first cohort of under 850 subjects. The research as a whole found: Across donors, most TCR sequences were observed very rarely, whereas some public TCRs were present in many individuals. The authors suggested that the approach could potentially be extended to other disease states and immunological phenotypes. The validation cohort had no HLA typing available for a later analysis, so co-occurrence within that cohort was assessed over all 120 or so repertoires. In both the original and validation cohorts, the classifier was reported to diagnose cytomegalovirus status with high specificity and sensitivity. Of the cluster scores, approximately 95% were above 0 in a later analysis, which found that TCRs clustered in the first cohort also tended to co-occur in the 110 or so validation repertoires. Three of the identified cytomegalovirus-associated TCR beta chains were confirmed in vitro to be specific for cytomegalovirus antigens. The study gave a list of under 200 TCR beta chains associated with cytomegalovirus.

The library came from the immunoSEQ multiplex PCR assay. The study's processing was this. A statistical classification framework was built for diagnosing cytomegalovirus status from the catalog of TCR beta chain sequences. The table was pulled from immuneACCESS by TCRdb, which kept in-frame rearrangements only. Such tables lose some clones; where checked, under half of the loss comes from unresolved V genes, and the rest has no known cause. V, J and clone size are those of that table, while D and trimming were read from the DNA. Within this sample are 50,000 to 70,000 clones, with roughly 94% of them counted one time only. The top ten clonotypes cover under 6.5% of the sample. V trim: 1 base; J trim: 5 bases; unmatched bases: 18. Reading from cysteine to phenylalanine, the CDR3 counts 20 amino acids. Only the CDR3 DNA is retained, 60 bases long and in frame from the first base. The germline V gene specifies SGHDN as CDR1 and FVKESK as CDR2.

This clonotype was sampled from a woman under 30 in good health and CMV-seropositive. The chain was built from TRBV14 and TRBJ2-3, with 10 bases in between that match TRBD2. Source material: PBMCs. At the DNA level, the sequence is TGTGCCAGCAGCCAAGTTGGGGCTTTTCCTAGCGGGAGATCACAAGATACGCAGTATTTT. This gives the protein CASSQVGAFPSGRSQDTQYF.